These 3 T cell receptor beta chains were sequenced from one sample in a study of response to subunit inactivated influenza vaccine (dated 2018 in TCRdb). Libraries came from RT-PCR. Sequencing was performed on an Illumina HiSeq 2500. The public reads were reprocessed in TCRdb via fastp at Q25 and MiXCR, keeping in-frame beta chains. CDR3 protein duplicates are merged, each entry listing the most common genes and DNA. The sample contains around 160,000 distinct CDR3 sequences, roughly a tenth of them found a single time. Clones ranked in the top ten supply around 12% of the sample. The sample's time point label, decoded: 45 days after influenza vaccine administration. The material was non-naive T cells sorted from PBMCs, obtained 45 days after vaccination. In the paper's terms, the cell subset or site label means: memory T cell fraction. Receptors were obtained from a man aged 50 to 60 who received an inactivated influenza vaccine. Donor details come from another sample of the same person, matched by shared clones.

The chain employs TRBV7-2 and TRBJ1-2; no reliable D call. V lost 7 bases and J 11 bases, leaving 14 bases between the germline ends. The CDR3 covers 11 residues. Germline V gene data show CDR1 as SGHTA and CDR2 as FQGNSA. CDR3 sequence reads: CASTATGRYTF. The CDR3 region has the DNA TGTGCCAGCACCGCCACGGGGAGATACACCTTC.

This clonotype came up many times. The chain links TRBV12-3 or TRBV12-4 to TRBJ1-2; possibly TRBD1 for D (5 bases). The V end was cut by 1 base, the J end by 5 bases, with 11 bases between. The CDR3 has 14 residues. CDR3 nucleotide sequence: TGTGCCAGCAGTTTAGAGGGGACGGCTTATGGCTACACCTTC. Amino acid sequence: CASSLEGTAYGYTF.

This chain joins TRBV16 and TRBJ2-1, with 7 bases that match TRBD1. Germline trimming cut 2 bases from V and 9 bases from J; bases unmatched to any gene: 13. The CDR3 is 16 amino acids. Germline CDR1 and CDR2: KGHSY and FQNENV. The DNA for the CDR3 is TGTGCCAGCAGCCAAACCGGGACAGTGGGGGCTAGTGAGCAGTTCTTC. As protein: CASSQTGTVGASEQFF.